Detailed here is one T cell receptor (beta chain). What it recognizes is unknown. TCRdb redid the calling of the 5' RACE reads with MiXCR, one entry per CDR3 protein. The sample records under 200,000 distinct CDR3 sequences, roughly a third being singletons. The data stem from a study of T-cell memory formation after mild COVID-19. Study-wide results and caveats: SARS-CoV-2 specificity was not confirmed for second-wave clones peaking on day 37. Later expanders leaned CD4+, whereas clones that contracted between day 15 and 85 were balanced CD4/CD8.

CDR1 is PRHDT, CDR2 FYEKMQ, per germline (reference sequence). The CDR3 runs to 15 residues. Losses at the gene ends were 0 bases for V and 6 bases for J; bases not matched to a gene: 6. Sequenced sample: PBMCs or a T cell subset sorted from them (not recorded which). The chain links TRBV13 to TRBJ2-7; 9 bases agree with TRBD1. This receptor was obtained from an adult woman who had mild COVID-19 (a few samples of this study predate the infection). Cell type and time point are not known. The CDR3 region has the DNA TGTGCCAGCAGCTTAGGACAGGGGGCGCTTTCCGAGCAGTACTTC. It specifies CASSLGQGALSEQYF.